This T cell receptor beta chain was captured in a study of blood T cell repertoires in COVID-19. Looking at the study overall: The analysed material was cDNA or gDNA that came from T cells, B-cell-depleted T cells, or PBMCs.

Cohort placement rested on clinical history that participants reported themselves. Sequencing was performed with immunoSEQ multiplex PCR; in TCRdb, only in-frame clones are kept and a portion is missing. The data hold some 510,000 clones, with around 87% observed a single time. The CDR3 has 16 amino acids. Germline V gene sequence: CDR1 SEHNR, CDR2 FQNEAQ (reference sequence). V was pared by 2 bases and J by 4 bases, with 17 bases between. J is TRBJ2-5 and V is TRBV7-9; D may be TRBD2 (7 bases). Sequenced input: PBMCs or T cells enriched from blood (not recorded which). The origin of this receptor is a woman aged 40 to 49 who had recovered from COVID-19. DNA of the CDR3: TGTGCCAGCAGCTTACAGGCGGGGGCCGGGGCAGAGACCCAGTACTTC. As protein: CASSLQAGAGAETQYF.